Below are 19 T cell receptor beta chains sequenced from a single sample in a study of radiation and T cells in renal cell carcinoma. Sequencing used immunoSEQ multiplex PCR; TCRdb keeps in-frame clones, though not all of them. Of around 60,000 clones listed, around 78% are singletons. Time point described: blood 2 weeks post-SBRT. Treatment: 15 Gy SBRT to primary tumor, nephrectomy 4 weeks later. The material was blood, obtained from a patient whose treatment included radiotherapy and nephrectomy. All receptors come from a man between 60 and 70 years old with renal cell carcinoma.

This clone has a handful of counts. The CDR3 protein is CASSPWTGRTEAFF. The DNA of the CDR3 is TGTGCCAGTTCTCCGTGGACAGGGCGAACTGAAGCTTTCTTT. The chain uses TRBV19 and TRBJ1-1, with TRBD1 identical over 8 bases. V lost 8 bases to trimming and J lost 5 bases; unmatched junction nucleotides: 10. The CDR3 extends over 14 amino acids. Germline V gene lookup returns CDR1 LNHDA and CDR2 SQIVND (reference sequence).

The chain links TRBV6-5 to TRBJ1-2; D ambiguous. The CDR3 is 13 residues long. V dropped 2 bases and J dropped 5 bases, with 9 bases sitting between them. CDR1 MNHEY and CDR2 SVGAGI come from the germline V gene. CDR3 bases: TGTGCCAGCAGTTACGATTTATGGTATGGCTACACCTTC. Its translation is CASSYDLWYGYTF.

The CDR3 nucleotides read TGCAGCGTTGAAGTCCTAGGGACAGGAACCTACGAGCAGTACTTC. This gives the protein CSVEVLGTGTYEQYF. The genes are TRBV29-1 and TRBJ2-7; 8 bases are shared with TRBD1. V gave up 1 base and J gave up 2 bases; unmatched junction bases: 7. The CDR3 consists of 15 residues. Germline values: CDR1 SQVTM, CDR2 ANQGSEA.

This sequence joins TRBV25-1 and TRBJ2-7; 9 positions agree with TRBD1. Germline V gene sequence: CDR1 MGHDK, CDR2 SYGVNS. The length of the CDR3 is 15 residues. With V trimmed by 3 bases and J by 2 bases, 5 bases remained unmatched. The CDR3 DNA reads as TGTGCCAGCAGTGATCACCGGGACAGGGCCTACGAGCAGTACTTC. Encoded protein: CASSDHRDRAYEQYF.

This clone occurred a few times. Written as DNA, the CDR3 is TGTGCCAGCAGTGTGGGGTTTGCTGAAGCTTTCTTT. This encodes CASSVGFAEAFF. This chain connects TRBV6-5 to TRBJ1-1; D ambiguous. Between the trimmed V and J ends, which lost 5 bases and 6 bases, there was a span of 10 bases. CDR3 length: 12 residues. The V gene's germline CDR1 is MNHEY and CDR2 SVGAGI.

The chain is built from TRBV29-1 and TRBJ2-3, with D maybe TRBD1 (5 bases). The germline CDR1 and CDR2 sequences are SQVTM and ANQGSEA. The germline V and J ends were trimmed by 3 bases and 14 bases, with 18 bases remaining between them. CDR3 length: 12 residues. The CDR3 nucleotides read TGCAGCGTTGATTCTGCAGGGTCGTTTGTGTATTTT. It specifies CSVDSAGSFVYF.

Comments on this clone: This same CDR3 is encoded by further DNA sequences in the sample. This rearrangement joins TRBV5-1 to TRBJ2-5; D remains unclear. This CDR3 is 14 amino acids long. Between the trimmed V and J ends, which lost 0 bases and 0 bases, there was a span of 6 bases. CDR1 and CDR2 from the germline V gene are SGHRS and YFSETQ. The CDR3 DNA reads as TGCGCCAGCAGCTTGGGGAGTAACCAAGAGACCCAGTACTTC. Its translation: CASSLGSNQETQYF.

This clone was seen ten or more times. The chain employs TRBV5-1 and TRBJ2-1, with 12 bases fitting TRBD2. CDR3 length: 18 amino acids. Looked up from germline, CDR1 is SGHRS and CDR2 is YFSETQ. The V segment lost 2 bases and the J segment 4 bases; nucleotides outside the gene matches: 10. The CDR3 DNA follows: TGCGCCAGCAGCTTAGTGACTAGCGGGGGACCTGTTTACAATGAGCAGTTCTTC. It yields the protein CASSLVTSGGPVYNEQFF.

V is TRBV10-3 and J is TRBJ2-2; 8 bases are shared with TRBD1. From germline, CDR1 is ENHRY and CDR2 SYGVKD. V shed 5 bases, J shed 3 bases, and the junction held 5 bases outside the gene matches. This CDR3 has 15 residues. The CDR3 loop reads CAISPGQAYTGELFF. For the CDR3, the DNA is TGTGCCATCAGTCCGGGACAGGCCTACACCGGGGAGCTGTTTTTT.

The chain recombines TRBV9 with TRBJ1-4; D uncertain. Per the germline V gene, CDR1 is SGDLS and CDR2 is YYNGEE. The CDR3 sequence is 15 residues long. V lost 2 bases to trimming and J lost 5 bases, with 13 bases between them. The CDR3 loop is CASSVGPTGNEKLFF. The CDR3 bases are TGTGCCAGCAGCGTGGGTCCCACCGGGAATGAAAAACTGTTTTTT.

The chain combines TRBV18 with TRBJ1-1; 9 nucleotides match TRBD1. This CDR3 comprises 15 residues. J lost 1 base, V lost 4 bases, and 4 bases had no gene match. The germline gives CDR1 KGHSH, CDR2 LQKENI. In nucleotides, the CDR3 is TGTGCCAGCTCACTCGGGACAGGGCCGAACACTGAAGCTTTCTTT. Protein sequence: CASSLGTGPNTEAFF.

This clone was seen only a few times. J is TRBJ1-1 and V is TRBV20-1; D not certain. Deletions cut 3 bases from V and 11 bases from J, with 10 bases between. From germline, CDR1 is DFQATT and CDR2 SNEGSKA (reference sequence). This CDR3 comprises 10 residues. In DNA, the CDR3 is TGCAGTGCTAGTAGACCGGGGGCTTTCTTT. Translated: CSASRPGAFF.

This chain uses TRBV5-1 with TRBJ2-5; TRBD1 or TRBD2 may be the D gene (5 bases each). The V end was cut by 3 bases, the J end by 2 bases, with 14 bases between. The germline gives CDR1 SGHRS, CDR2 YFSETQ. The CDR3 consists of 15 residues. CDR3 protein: CASSWGPTGQETQYF. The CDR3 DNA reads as TGCGCCAGCAGCTGGGGACCGACGGGGCAAGAGACCCAGTACTTC.

CDR3 DNA sequence: TGTGCCAGCAGCTTAGCGGGACTCTCGAACACCGGGGAGCTGTTTTTT. Translated, it gives CASSLAGLSNTGELFF. This sequence joins TRBV11-3 and TRBJ2-2, with TRBD2 as a possible D gene (6 bases). In germline, CDR1 is SGHNT, CDR2 YENEEA. Trimming shortened V by 1 base and J by 0 bases, and 9 bases separated the two germline ends. The CDR3 spans 16 residues.

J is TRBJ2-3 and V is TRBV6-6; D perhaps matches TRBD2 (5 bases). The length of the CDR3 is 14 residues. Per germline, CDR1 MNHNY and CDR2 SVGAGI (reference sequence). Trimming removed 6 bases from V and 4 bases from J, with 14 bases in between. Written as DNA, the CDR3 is TGTGCCAGCAGACCTAAGGAGGAGGCAGATACGCAGTATTTT. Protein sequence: CASRPKEEADTQYF.

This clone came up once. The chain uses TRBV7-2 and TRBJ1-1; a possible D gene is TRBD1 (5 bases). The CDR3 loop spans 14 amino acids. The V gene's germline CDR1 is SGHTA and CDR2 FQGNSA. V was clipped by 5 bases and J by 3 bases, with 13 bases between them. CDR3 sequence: CASSPAGGYTEAFF. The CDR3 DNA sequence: TGTGCCAGCAGCCCAGCGGGGGGTTACACTGAAGCTTTCTTT.

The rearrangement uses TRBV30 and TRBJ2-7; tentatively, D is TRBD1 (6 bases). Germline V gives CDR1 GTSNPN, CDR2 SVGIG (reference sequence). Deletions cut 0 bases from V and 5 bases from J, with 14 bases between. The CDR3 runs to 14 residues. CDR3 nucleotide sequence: TGTGCCTGGAGTGTACGCCAGGGGCCGAACGAGCAGTACGTC. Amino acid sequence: CAWSVRQGPNEQYV.

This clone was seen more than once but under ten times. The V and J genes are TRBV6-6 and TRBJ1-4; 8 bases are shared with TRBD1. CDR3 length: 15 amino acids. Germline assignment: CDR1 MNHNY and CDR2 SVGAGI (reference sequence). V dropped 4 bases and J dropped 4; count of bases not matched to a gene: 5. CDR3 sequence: CASSLGQANNEKLFF. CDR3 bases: TGTGCCAGCAGTTTGGGACAGGCCAATAATGAAAAACTGTTTTTT.

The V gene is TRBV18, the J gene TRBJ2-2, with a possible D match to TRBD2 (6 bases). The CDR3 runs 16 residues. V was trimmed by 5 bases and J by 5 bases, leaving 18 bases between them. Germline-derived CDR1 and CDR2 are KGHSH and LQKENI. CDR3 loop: CASSGGLSGVTGELFF. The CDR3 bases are TGTGCCAGCTCAGGAGGGCTCTCGGGAGTGACCGGGGAGCTGTTTTTT.